The 23 T cell receptor beta chains in this list originate from one sample, sequenced in a study of shared clonotypes between healthy human individuals. The repertoire was sequenced with immunoSEQ multiplex PCR; TCRdb's copy has only in-frame clones and lacks some. This table has fewer than 2.5 million clones, approximately 94% appearing once. Sequencing was done on a sample of naive CD4+ T cells from PBMCs. Subset specified: CD45RA+ positively selected. The receptors come from a man between 18 and 29 years old in good health. Some clones in this sample may be carry-over from other donors' samples.

The rearrangement joins TRBV5-1 to TRBJ2-1; D is ambiguous. This CDR3 is built from 12 residues. Trimming shortened V by 6 bases and J by 7 bases, and 11 bases separated the two germline ends. CDR1 and CDR2 (germline): SGHRS, YFSETQ. For the CDR3, the DNA is TGCGCCAGCACCTGGGGAAAGAATGAGCAGTTCTTC. It codes for CASTWGKNEQFF.

The chain has TRBV27 and TRBJ1-5; no clear D gene. Per germline, CDR1 MNHEY and CDR2 SMNVEV (reference sequence). V was pared by 1 base and J by 1 base, with 11 bases between. The CDR3 is 16 residues long. The CDR3 reads CASSLFFRQSNQPQHF. The CDR3 coding sequence is TGTGCCAGCAGTTTATTTTTCCGGCAGAGCAATCAGCCCCAGCATTTT.

The chain joins TRBV10-1 to TRBJ2-2; 8 nucleotides align to TRBD2. Germline V CDR1 and CDR2: WNHNN, SYGVQD (reference sequence). Trimming at V came to 7 bases and at J to 9 bases, leaving 4 bases not matched to a gene. The CDR3 is made up of 12 amino acids. This chain's CDR3 is CASTAGGRELFF. The CDR3 DNA follows: TGCGCCAGCACCGCGGGAGGAAGGGAGCTGTTTTTT.

This clone was seen just once. The CDR3 spells CASSSNGQESQPQHF. The DNA of the CDR3 is TGTGCCAGCAGTTCCAATGGACAGGAGAGTCAGCCCCAGCATTTT. This chain joins TRBV6-6 and TRBJ1-5, with 7 bases fitting TRBD1. Losses at the gene ends were 4 bases for V and 6 bases for J; bases not matched to a gene: 9. Germline-derived CDR1 and CDR2 are MNHNY and SVGAGI (reference sequence). The CDR3 is 15 residues long.

The chain recombines TRBV5-1 with TRBJ2-6; tentative D call: TRBD1 (5 bases). Germline CDR1 is SGHRS and CDR2 is YFSETQ. The CDR3 extends over 17 amino acids. Deletions cut 1 base from V and 0 bases from J, with 11 bases between. CDR3 bases: TGCGCCAGCAGCTTGACTCAAGGGGACTCTGGGGCCAACGTCCTGACTTTC. It yields the protein CASSLTQGDSGANVLTF.

The chain has TRBV11-2 and TRBJ2-2; TRBD2 aligns across 13 bases. This CDR3 spans 18 amino acids. V lost 5 bases, J lost 0 bases, and 6 bases stayed unmatched. In germline, CDR1 is SGHAT, CDR2 FQNNGV. CDR3 nucleotides: TGTGCCAGCAGCCAACTACTAGCGGGAGGGCCGAACACCGGGGAGCTGTTTTTT. Translating it yields CASSQLLAGGPNTGELFF.

The V call is TRBV7-2, the J call TRBJ1-5, with no clear D. Trimming pared 3 bases from V and 2 bases from J, leaving 11 bases between. In germline, CDR1 is SGHTA, CDR2 FQGNSA. The CDR3 extends over 15 amino acids. Written as DNA, the CDR3 is TGTGCCAGCAGCTTCAAAGGAGCTGGCAATCAGCCCCAGCATTTT. Amino acid sequence: CASSFKGAGNQPQHF.

The chain employs TRBV28 and TRBJ2-7; 7 bases align to TRBD2. Germline CDR1 is MDHEN and CDR2 is SYDVKM. V lost 2 bases and J lost 2; bases outside the gene matches: 6. The CDR3 is 15 amino acids. The CDR3 region is CASSLMASGPYEQYF. For the CDR3, the DNA is TGTGCCAGCAGTTTAATGGCTAGCGGACCCTACGAGCAGTACTTC.

This chain connects TRBV18 to TRBJ2-5, with TRBD1 matching 11 bases. The DNA end is a closer match to TRBJ2-7, so the J assignment may be wrong. The CDR3 contains 18 residues. Germline-derived CDR1 and CDR2 are KGHSH and LQKENI. The CDR3, as DNA: TGTGCCAGCTCACCAACCCCCGCCCGGACAGGGGGCTTCTACGAGCAGTACTTC. Translation: CASSPTPARTGGFYEQYF.

The gene calls are TRBV6-1 and TRBJ1-4; no firm D call. Germline CDR1 is MNHNS and CDR2 is SASEGT. V was cut by 6 bases and J by 8 bases, with 19 bases left in between. The CDR3 consists of 15 residues. As DNA, the CDR3 is TGTGCCAGCAGGCGACGGACCCCAGTCGGGGAAAAACTGTTTTTT. Its translation: CASRRRTPVGEKLFF.

The chain employs TRBV4-2 and TRBJ1-5, with D uncertain. The CDR3 is made up of 16 amino acids. Germline-derived CDR1 and CDR2 are LGHNA and YNFKEQ. Trimming took 0 bases from V and 0 from J, leaving 9 bases between them. The CDR3 here is CASSQDYDRSNQPQHF. Written as DNA, the CDR3 is TGTGCCAGCAGCCAAGATTACGACCGTAGCAATCAGCCCCAGCATTTT.

The rearrangement links TRBV6-6 to TRBJ1-3, with TRBD1 as a possible D gene (5 bases). The CDR3 totals 15 residues. Per the germline V gene, CDR1 is MNHNY and CDR2 is SVGAGI (reference sequence). Trimming took 0 bases from V and 7 from J, leaving 13 bases between them. The CDR3 sequence: CASSYSTVFTNTIYF. The CDR3 region has the DNA TGTGCCAGCAGTTACTCGACAGTATTTACGAACACCATATATTTT.

The chain uses TRBV29-1 and TRBJ2-5; D not certain. Germline V CDR1 and CDR2: SQVTM, ANQGSEA. V lost 5 bases to trimming and J lost 2 bases, with 24 bases between them. This CDR3 region has 17 residues. The CDR3 reads CSVRKGPDMMIQETQYF. The CDR3 DNA follows: TGCAGCGTTAGAAAAGGACCAGATATGATGATACAAGAGACCCAGTACTTC.

The chain recombines TRBV5-1 with TRBJ2-5, with D unclear. The CDR3 loop spans 14 amino acids. V dropped 3 bases and J dropped 1 base, with 10 bases sitting between them. Germline V CDR1 and CDR2: SGHRS, YFSETQ. CDR3 sequence: CASSSPALQETQYF. DNA of the CDR3: TGCGCCAGCAGCTCCCCCGCCCTCCAAGAGACCCAGTACTTC.

The gene calls are TRBV29-1 and TRBJ1-1, with D unclear. Germline V gene data show CDR1 as SQVTM and CDR2 as ANQGSEA. This CDR3 has 14 residues. Trimming cost V 2 bases and J 0 bases, with 10 bases left between them. CDR3 region: CSVENAGMNTEAFF. CDR3 DNA: TGCAGCGTTGAAAACGCAGGTATGAACACTGAAGCTTTCTTT.

The rearrangement uses TRBV29-1 and TRBJ2-3; D may match TRBD1 or TRBD2 (5 bases each). The V end lost 6 bases, the J end lost 8 bases, and 9 bases lay between the germline ends. This CDR3 contains 10 residues. Germline-derived CDR1 and CDR2 are SQVTM and ANQGSEA. The CDR3 sequence: CSVGDFTQYF. CDR3 DNA sequence: TGCAGCGTGGGGGATTTTACGCAGTATTTT.

The chain links TRBV7-2 to TRBJ1-2; unclear D gene. The CDR3 sequence is 15 residues long. CDR1 is SGHTA and CDR2 is FQGNSA in the germline V gene. The V gene lost 1 base and the J gene lost 4 bases, with 13 bases spanning the gap. The CDR3 nucleotides are TGTGCCAGCAGCTTAGGGCGGGGAGGGATCTATGGCTACACCTTC. It codes for CASSLGRGGIYGYTF.

In the case of this clone: The junction and the germline gene differ at one end; a read error may be behind it. J is TRBJ2-2 and V is TRBV5-1; D perhaps matches TRBD2 (5 bases). Germline V gives CDR1 SGHRS, CDR2 YFSETQ. CDR3 size: 15 residues. The CDR3 DNA reads TGCGCCAGCAGACTAGTGGTGGCGAACACCGGGGAGCTGCTTTTT. This sequence encodes CASRLVVANTGELLF.

CDR3 region: CASSLEQADTEAFF. CDR3 coding DNA: TGCGCCAGCAGCTTGGAACAGGCGGACACTGAAGCTTTCTTT. This chain joins TRBV5-1 and TRBJ1-1; perhaps TRBD1 as D (5 bases). The V gene lost 0 bases and the J gene lost 3 bases, with 9 bases spanning the gap. This CDR3 is built from 14 residues. Germline V lookup: CDR1 SGHRS, CDR2 YFSETQ.

The V gene is TRBV7-8, the J gene TRBJ2-3; D may correspond to TRBD1 or TRBD2 (7 bases each). V was shortened by 1 base and J by 5 bases, with 13 bases between the two germline ends. CDR1 SGHVS and CDR2 FQNEAQ come from the germline V gene. The CDR3 is 15 residues long. CDR3: CASSLEGGGGDTQYF. CDR3 in DNA: TGTGCCAGCAGCTTAGAAGGGGGCGGGGGAGATACGCAGTATTTT. The variable domain in full, with the rest retrieved from reference TRBV7-8 and TRBJ2-3, is GAGVSQSPRYKVAKRGQDVALRCDPISGHVSLFWYQQALGQGPEFLTYFQNEAQLDKSGLPSDRFFAERPEGSVSTLKIQRTQQEDSAVYLCASSLEGGGGDTQYFGPGTRLTVL.

This rearrangement joins TRBV9 to TRBJ2-2, with 9 bases lining up with TRBD2. From germline, CDR1 is SGDLS and CDR2 YYNGEE. V was pared by 0 bases and J by 6 bases, with 6 bases of the junction left unmatched. The CDR3 is 16 amino acids. CDR3 sequence (DNA): TGTGCCAGCAGCGTAGCGGGTAGCGGGAGATCCGGGGAGCTGTTTTTT. Protein product: CASSVAGSGRSGELFF.

This clone appeared once. V is TRBV7-9 and J is TRBJ1-2; D is perhaps TRBD1 (6 bases). Trimming cost V 6 bases and J 3 bases, with 14 bases left between them. The CDR3 covers 14 residues. The V gene's germline CDR1 is SEHNR and CDR2 FQNEAQ (reference sequence). CDR3 amino acids: CASRIEGQYYGYTF. Here the CDR3 DNA reads TGTGCCAGCAGGATCGAGGGACAATACTATGGCTACACCTTC.

The J gene is TRBJ2-1, the V gene TRBV6-6; 9 nucleotides match TRBD1. Germline V gene lookup returns CDR1 MNHNY and CDR2 SVGAGI (reference sequence). The length of the CDR3 is 15 residues. J was trimmed by 7 bases and V by 6 bases; bases with no gene match: 10. In DNA form, the CDR3 reads TGTGCCAGCAGAAAAGGACAGGGGAGTTTAAATGAGCAGTTCTTC. It specifies CASRKGQGSLNEQFF.